These 9 T cell receptor beta chains share one sample of origin, sequenced in a study of cytomegalovirus exposure and HLA in healthy donors. Libraries were prepared by immunoSEQ multiplex PCR; TCRdb keeps only in-frame clonotypes and omits some of them. The profile shows some 170,000 clones, approximately 89% of them singletons. What was sequenced was PBMCs. All receptors derive from a man aged 18-30 years in good health and CMV-seropositive.

The chain's CDR3 is CASSQARPGLLTDTQYF. CDR3 in DNA: TGCGCCAGCAGCCAAGCCCGGCCGGGACTTCTCACAGATACGCAGTATTTT. The rearrangement uses TRBV4-1 and TRBJ2-3; the D gene is possibly TRBD2 (6 bases). Germline assignment: CDR1 MGHRA and CDR2 YSYEKL. Trimming took off 1 base at V and 2 bases at J, with 16 bases between the two ends. The CDR3 has 17 amino acids.

This sequence joins TRBV7-9 and TRBJ1-3; the D gene is possibly TRBD1 (5 bases). Trimming took 6 bases from V and 4 from J, leaving 10 bases between them. Germline CDR1 reads SEHNR; CDR2 reads FQNEAQ (reference sequence). The CDR3 is 13 residues long. CDR3 residues: CASSRGEGNTIYF. DNA for the CDR3: TGTGCCAGCAGTCGGGGGGAAGGAAACACCATATATTTT.

This clone was picked up one time. V usage is TRBV28 and J usage is TRBJ1-2, with 7 bases that match TRBD1. This CDR3 has 12 residues. The V and J ends lost 6 bases and 7 bases, in that order; junction bases with no gene match: 5. Germline values: CDR1 MDHEN, CDR2 SYDVKM. CDR3 coding DNA: TGTGCCAGCAGCTCGACAGGGTTTGGCTACACCTTC. Translated, it gives CASSSTGFGYTF.

This chain uses TRBV4-2 with TRBJ1-4, with TRBD1 matching over 10 bases. CDR3 length equals 14 residues. The V and J ends lost 4 bases and 8 bases, in that order; junction bases with no gene match: 4. In germline, CDR1 is LGHNA, CDR2 YNFKEQ. CDR3 nucleotides: TGTGCCAGCAGCCCCGGACAGGGGGGAGAAAAACTGTTTTTT. Translated: CASSPGQGGEKLFF.

The chain employs TRBV7-2 and TRBJ1-2; TRBD1 might be the D (6 bases). In germline, CDR1 is SGHTA, CDR2 FQGNSA. The CDR3 has 14 amino acids. V lost 5 bases to trimming and J lost 1 base, with 11 bases between them. The CDR3 spells CASSTYRDNYGYTF. The CDR3 nucleotides are TGTGCCAGCAGCACATACAGGGATAACTATGGCTACACCTTC.

The chain combines TRBV29-1 with TRBJ1-1; D unresolved. Germline CDR1 is SQVTM and CDR2 is ANQGSEA. This CDR3 spans 12 amino acids. Trimming left V 4 bases short and J 1 base short, with 7 bases between. CDR3 loop: CSVASGNTEAFF. CDR3 nucleotides: TGCAGCGTTGCCAGTGGGAACACTGAAGCTTTCTTT.

The chain links TRBV19 to TRBJ1-1, with 10 bases identical to TRBD1. The V gene's germline CDR1 is LNHDA and CDR2 SQIVND (reference sequence). This CDR3 has 15 residues. Unmatched junction bases numbered 4, after V lost 2 bases and J lost 4 bases. This chain's CDR3 is CASSIRGTGVTEAFF. The CDR3 DNA follows: TGTGCCAGTAGTATACGGGGGACAGGGGTCACTGAAGCTTTCTTT.

The chain has TRBV11-3 and TRBJ2-7; D uncertain. The CDR3 loop spans 14 amino acids. The germline V and J ends were trimmed by 1 base and 2 bases, with 9 bases remaining between them. Per the germline V gene, CDR1 is SGHNT and CDR2 is YENEEA. This CDR3 reads CASSLAAAPYEQYF. CDR3 sequence (DNA): TGTGCCAGCAGCTTAGCGGCGGCCCCCTACGAGCAGTACTTC.

The chain is built from TRBV14 and TRBJ2-7; 7 bases map to TRBD2. Losses at the gene ends were 0 bases for V and 2 bases for J; bases not matched to a gene: 22. The CDR3 has 21 residues. CDR1 and CDR2 from the germline V gene are SGHDN and FVKESK. The CDR3 DNA is TGTGCCAGCAGCCAAGATTCGTATGGACTAGAGATGAGCTTAAGTACCTACGAGCAGTACTTC. Its translation is CASSQDSYGLEMSLSTYEQYF.